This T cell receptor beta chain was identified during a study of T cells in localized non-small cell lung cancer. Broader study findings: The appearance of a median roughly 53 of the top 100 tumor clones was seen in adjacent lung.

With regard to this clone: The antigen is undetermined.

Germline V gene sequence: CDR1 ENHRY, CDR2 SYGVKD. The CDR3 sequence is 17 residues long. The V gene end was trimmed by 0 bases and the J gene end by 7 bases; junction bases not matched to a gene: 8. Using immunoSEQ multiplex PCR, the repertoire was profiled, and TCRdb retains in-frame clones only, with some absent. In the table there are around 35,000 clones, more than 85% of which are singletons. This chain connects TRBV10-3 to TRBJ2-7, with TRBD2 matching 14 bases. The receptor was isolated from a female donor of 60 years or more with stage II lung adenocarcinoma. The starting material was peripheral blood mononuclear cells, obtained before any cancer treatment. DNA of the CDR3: TGTGCCATCAGTGAGTCTAAGGGACTAGCGGGAGTTGCGGAGCAGTACTTC. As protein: CAISESKGLAGVAEQYF.